A selection of T cell receptor beta chains follows, all from one sample in a study of blood T cell repertoires in COVID-19. The assay was immunoSEQ multiplex PCR, and TCRdb's table has in-frame clones only and misses some. The sample records 200,000 to 300,000 clones, more than 75% being singletons. Sequenced: peripheral blood. The receptors here all came from a woman in her sixties or seventies with active or convalescent COVID-19. Both conserved end residues are part of each CDR3. Each record gives: V gene, J gene, CDR3 length, D gene, clone size, CDR3 DNA, CDR3 protein. D genes are given only for firm matches. Some rows have no size entry. The others give once, few or many, or a class for an expanded clone.

TRBV30	TRBJ1-2	13	-	-	TGTGCCTGGAGAACCAGGGCTAACTATGGCTACACCTTC	CAWRTRANYGYTF
TRBV7-8	TRBJ2-3	16	TRBD2	-	TGTGCCAGCAGCTTAACTAGCGGGGGCCCCCGGGATACGCAGTATTTT	CASSLTSGGPRDTQYF
TRBV19	TRBJ2-3	15	-	-	TGTGCCAGTAGTATACCGGGTACGGGCACAGATACGCAGTATTTT	CASSIPGTGTDTQYF
TRBV2	TRBJ1-4	14	TRBD1	few	TGTGCCAGCACCTCCGGGACAGCCTTCGAAAAACTGTTTTTT	CASTSGTAFEKLFF
TRBV11-2	TRBJ1-6	17	TRBD1	-	TGTGCCAGCAGCTTAAGAGGGGGCGTGTTGAATAATTCACCCCTCCACTTT	CASSLRGGVLNNSPLHF
TRBV30	TRBJ1-2	13	TRBD1	-	TGTGCCTGGAACCGACAGGGGATTGGCGGCTACACCTTC	CAWNRQGIGGYTF
TRBV3-1/TRBV3-2	TRBJ1-3	14	TRBD1	-	TGTGCCAGCAGCCATGGGACAGGGGGAAACACCATATATTTT	CASSHGTGGNTIYF
TRBV2	TRBJ1-2	15	-	-	TGTGCCAGCAGTGAGAGGAGGACCGATCCGCTTGGCTACACCTTC	CASSERRTDPLGYTF
TRBV30	TRBJ2-3	16	TRBD2	-	TGTGCCTGGAGTTCGGGACTAGCGGCTAGCACAGATACGCAGTATTTT	CAWSSGLAASTDTQYF
TRBV7-8	TRBJ1-3	16	-	-	TGTGCCAGCAGCCACTCTCGTGAGGGGGCTGGAAACACCATATATTTT	CASSHSREGAGNTIYF
TRBV5-8	TRBJ1-4	16	TRBD1	-	TGTGCCAGCAGCCTTGGACAGGGAGTTACTAATGAAAAACTGTTTTTT	CASSLGQGVTNEKLFF
TRBV6-5	TRBJ2-7	13	-	-	TGTGCCAGCAGAAGTAGGGGCTCCTACGAGCAGTACTTC	CASRSRGSYEQYF
TRBV2	TRBJ1-3	14	-	-	TGTGCCAGCAGTGCGGGGAGCTCTGGAAACACCATATATTTT	CASSAGSSGNTIYF
TRBV3-1/TRBV3-2	TRBJ2-1	17	TRBD2	-	TGTGCCAGCAGCCCAGCTTTTAGCGGGGACTCCTACAATGAGCAGTTCTTC	CASSPAFSGDSYNEQFF
TRBV4-3	TRBJ1-6	16	-	few	TGCGCCAGCAGCCAAGATGTGAGGGGGAATAATTCACCCCTCCACTTT	CASSQDVRGNNSPLHF